A single sample is the source of the 19 T cell receptor beta chains below, sequenced in a study of blood T cells in healthy people across ages. A second about 6 to 12 cycle PCR used barcoded and J-beta primers. MiXCR was run by TCRdb on the 5' RACE reads, yielding one entry per CDR3 protein. The table has approximately 2,000,000 distinct CDR3 sequences, approximately 39% seen once; the top ten hold 23%. Sequencing used blood. Source of these receptors: a human donor in good health.

The chain is built from TRBV2 and TRBJ1-1; no firm D call. The CDR3 is 13 residues long. The V gene's germline CDR1 is SNHLY and CDR2 FYNNEI. V lost 7 bases and J 6 bases, leaving 15 bases between the germline ends. As DNA, the CDR3 is TGTGCCAGCAACTCACACGGTGGGGCTGAAGCTTTCTTT. This encodes CASNSHGGAEAFF.

About this clonotype: A much larger clone lies a single base off, so this may be a read error. This rearrangement joins TRBV5-6 to TRBJ2-3; D is undetermined. CDR3 length: 15 amino acids. Germline CDR1 is SGHDT and CDR2 is YYEEEE. The CDR3 bases are TGTGCCAGCAACTTGGATGGCGATCCTAAAGTAACGCAGTATTTT. Translation gives CASNLDGDPKVTQYF.

V gene TRBV6-5 combines with J gene TRBJ1-2, with D unresolved. Trimming shortened V by 0 bases and J by 2 bases, and 13 bases separated the two germline ends. Germline assignment: CDR1 MNHEY and CDR2 SVGAGI. There are 16 residues in the CDR3. The CDR3 nucleotides read TGTGCCAGCAGTTACTCGTCGGGCCGAAGCAACTATGGCTACACCTTC. Protein: CASSYSSGRSNYGYTF.

This rearrangement joins TRBV7-2 to TRBJ2-1, with 12 bases that match TRBD2. CDR3 length equals 16 residues. Unmatched junction bases numbered 13, after V lost 4 bases and J lost 12 bases. The germline V gene has CDR1 SGHTA and CDR2 FQGNSA. The CDR3 region has the DNA TGTGCCAGCAGCTCCCGGACTAGCGGGGTAAGGGTGACGCAGTTCTTC. This translates into CASSSRTSGVRVTQFF.

V usage is TRBV6-5 and J usage is TRBJ1-2; D gene unclear. V gave up 1 base and J gave up 1 base, with 13 bases separating them. Germline CDR1 MNHEY, CDR2 SVGAGI. This CDR3 region has 16 residues. DNA of the CDR3: TGTGCCAGCAGTTACTTCTGGGAGGGAGGTAACTATGGCTACACCTTC. Translated, it gives CASSYFWEGGNYGYTF.

The chain joins TRBV12-3 or TRBV12-4 to TRBJ2-5, with a tentative D call TRBD2 (5 bases). The V end lost 3 bases, the J end lost 7 bases, and 15 bases lay between the germline ends. The CDR3 loop spans 14 amino acids. Here the CDR3 DNA reads TGTGCCAGCAGTTTTGAGGCCACTCGGGGGACCCAGTACTTC. Translating it yields CASSFEATRGTQYF.

This clonotype was recorded only once. V is TRBV12-3 or TRBV12-4 and J is TRBJ2-3; possible D gene TRBD2, 5 bases. The germline V and J ends were trimmed by 5 bases and 15 bases, with 27 bases remaining between them. This CDR3 has 15 amino acids. CDR3 DNA sequence: TGTGCCAGCAGTGAACAACTAGTGATGGCAGATACGGAATATTTT. Its translation is CASSEQLVMADTEYF.

The chain carries TRBV5-5 and TRBJ2-5, with TRBD1 identical over 7 bases. The CDR3 contains 16 residues. The germline gives CDR1 SGHKS, CDR2 YYEKEE (reference sequence). The V segment lost 4 bases and the J segment 5 bases; nucleotides outside the gene matches: 14. The CDR3 sequence: CASSHFTGAPGETQYF. CDR3 DNA: TGTGCCAGCAGCCATTTTACAGGGGCGCCAGGGGAGACCCAGTACTTC.

This chain connects TRBV14 to TRBJ2-1; D remains ambiguous. The J call could be wrong; TRBJ2-7 is a better fit for the DNA end. Per germline, CDR1 SGHDN and CDR2 FVKESK. The CDR3 extends over 13 amino acids. CDR3 amino acids: CASSTLKGYEQYF. For the CDR3, the DNA is TGTGCCAGCAGCACCCTTAAAGGATACGAGCAGTACTTC.

The chain has TRBV7-3 and TRBJ2-2; TRBD1 matches 8 bases. CDR1 SGHTA and CDR2 FQGTGA come from the germline V gene. With 4 bases clipped from V and 3 bases from J, the junction kept 7 bases outside the gene matches. The CDR3 covers 16 residues. This chain's CDR3 is CASSSGGGADTGELFF. The DNA of the CDR3 is TGTGCCAGCAGCTCAGGGGGCGGGGCGGACACCGGGGAGCTGTTTTTT.

This clonotype was observed at least ten times. V usage is TRBV7-2 and J usage is TRBJ2-2; no clear D gene. Trimming stripped 2 bases from V and 4 bases from J, with 11 bases between. The CDR3 has 15 residues. CDR1 is SGHTA and CDR2 is FQGNSA in the germline V gene. The CDR3: CASSLSSHGTGELFF. DNA of the CDR3: TGTGCCAGCAGCTTATCGTCCCATGGCACCGGGGAGCTGTTTTTT. Full variable domain (remainder filled in from reference TRBV7-2 and TRBJ2-2): GAGVSQSPSNKVTEKGKDVELRCDPISGHTALYWYRQSLGQGLEFLIYFQGNSAPDKSGLPSDRFSAERTGGSVSTLTIQRTQQEDSAVYLCASSLSSHGTGELFFGEGSRLTVL.

This chain joins TRBV7-3 and TRBJ1-6; D is ambiguous. V lost 5 bases and J 8 bases, leaving 10 bases between the germline ends. The CDR3 is 13 amino acids. The germline V gene has CDR1 SGHTA and CDR2 FQGTGA. The CDR3 loop is CASSVGRDSPLHF. DNA for the CDR3: TGTGCCAGCAGCGTCGGGAGGGATTCACCCCTCCACTTT.

This chain uses TRBV6-2 or TRBV6-3 with TRBJ2-4; no firm D call. This CDR3 region has 17 residues. Germline assignment: CDR1 MNHEY and CDR2 SVGEGT. Between the trimmed V and J ends, which lost 0 bases and 0 bases, there was a span of 12 bases. The CDR3 region has the DNA TGTGCCAGCAGTTACTCCACAGCAGAAAAAGCCAAAAACATTCAGTACTTC. Its protein product is CASSYSTAEKAKNIQYF.

The chain couples TRBV12-3 or TRBV12-4 to TRBJ1-5, with TRBD1 as a possible D gene (5 bases). V was clipped by 7 bases and J by 7 bases, with 14 bases between them. CDR3 length: 13 amino acids. CDR3 in DNA: TGTGCCAGCAACGGACGGGGCGGACAGCCCCAGCATTTT. This sequence encodes CASNGRGGQPQHF.

The sample holds a few counts of this clonotype. J is TRBJ2-4 and V is TRBV12-3 or TRBV12-4, with D possibly being TRBD1 (5 bases). Trimming shortened V by 1 base and J by 0 bases, and 13 bases separated the two germline ends. This CDR3 comprises 17 residues. The CDR3 loop reads CASSLVSGIGAKNIQYF. The CDR3 DNA is TGTGCCAGCAGTTTAGTCTCAGGGATAGGAGCCAAAAACATTCAGTACTTC.

V is TRBV20-1 and J is TRBJ2-7; D ambiguous. The CDR3 contains 14 residues. V was cut by 2 bases and J by 3 bases, with 14 bases left in between. Germline CDR1 reads DFQATT; CDR2 reads SNEGSKA (reference sequence). The DNA for the CDR3 is TGCAGTGCTAGAAAAACCGACACGTTCTACGAGCAGTACTTC. Residues: CSARKTDTFYEQYF.

This clonotype has only a few counts. J is TRBJ1-2 and V is TRBV7-2, with D unresolved. Trimming took 3 bases from V and 8 from J, leaving 16 bases between them. This CDR3 comprises 14 residues. The V gene's germline CDR1 is SGHTA and CDR2 FQGNSA. In DNA form, the CDR3 reads TGTGCCAGCAGCTTCGGCCGAGCCTCTTGGGGCTACACCTTC. Its protein is CASSFGRASWGYTF.

CDR3 amino acids: CASSQDTAGVRDTQYF. The CDR3 nucleotides are TGTGCCAGCAGCCAAGATACCGCGGGGGTGAGAGATACGCAGTATTTT. The chain is built from TRBV4-2 and TRBJ2-3, with 7 bases matching TRBD2. The CDR3 spans 16 residues. In germline, CDR1 is LGHNA, CDR2 YNFKEQ. J was trimmed by 5 bases and V by 0 bases; bases with no gene match: 8.

This clonotype turned up a few times. V is TRBV5-1 and J is TRBJ2-1; maybe TRBD1 (6 bases). The ends were cut back, 4 bases at V and 0 bases at J, with 11 bases in the middle. The germline CDR1 and CDR2 sequences are SGHRS and YFSETQ. CDR3 length: 15 amino acids. The DNA of the CDR3 is TGCGCCAGCAGCCGGGACACACTCTCCTACAATGAGCAGTTCTTC. Encoded protein: CASSRDTLSYNEQFF.